This TCR beta chain was obtained from a study of blood T cells in healthy people across ages. Study-level information: Per every two T cells, about one barcoded beta molecule was captured by template switching.

V was pared by 4 bases and J by 0 bases, with 6 bases between. CDR3 length: 13 residues. Germline CDR1 LGHNA, CDR2 YNFKEQ. Combining a sample-barcoded 5' primer with a J-beta primer mix, a second PCR ran for roughly 7 to 12 cycles. Each CDR3 protein is one row after TCRdb ran MiXCR on the 5' RACE reads. The sample yields over 1,200,000 distinct CDR3 sequences, roughly 64% seen once. This clonotype was counted only a few times. Donors gave 9 to 10 milliliters of peripheral blood apiece. This sequence was found in a man younger than 35 in good health. V gene TRBV4-2 combines with J gene TRBJ1-1; D gene unclear. The sequenced sample was blood. CDR3 bases: TGTGCCAGCAGCCGGGCCGTGAACACTGAAGCTTTCTTT. Its translation is CASSRAVNTEAFF.